This T cell receptor beta chain stems from a study of Graves' ophthalmopathy and Graves' hyperthyroidism. In the study overall: In this cohort's terms, stable hyperthyroidism meant no ophthalmopathy by 18 months of follow-up. Findings and caveats of the study: Separation of ophthalmopathy from stable hyperthyroidism was achieved by a 13-signature model, at roughly 90% sensitivity and 81.08% specificity.

Ten or more counts support this clonotype. Its specificity is not known. CDR3 regions of TCR beta were amplified from RNA transcripts. RT-PCR in the first round used HTBI primers; a second-round multiplex PCR followed. TCRdb re-analysed the multiplex PCR reads in MiXCR, keeping a single row per CDR3 protein. In the table there are over a million distinct CDR3 sequences, about 38% of which are singletons. Other autoimmune diseases, uncontrolled infections, pregnancy or lactation ruled patients out of participation. Orbital computed tomography, thyroid ultrasound, TRAb, serum thyroxine and clinical symptoms formed the basis of diagnosis. V gave up 2 bases and J gave up 12 bases; unmatched junction bases: 7. CDR3 size: 14 residues. Germline CDR1 reads SGHTA; CDR2 reads FQGNSA.

The origin of this receptor is an adult man with Graves' hyperthyroidism. This chain joins TRBV7-2 and TRBJ1-5, with 10 bases that match TRBD1. The specimen sequenced was peripheral blood or thyroid tissue (not recorded which). The DNA for the CDR3 is TGTGCCAGCAGCTTAAGCGGGACAGGGGTAAGCCAGCATTTT. Protein sequence: CASSLSGTGVSQHF. The whole variable domain, filled in from reference TRBV7-2 and TRBJ1-5, reads GAGVSQSPSNKVTEKGKDVELRCDPISGHTALYWYRQSLGQGLEFLIYFQGNSAPDKSGLPSDRFSAERTGGSVSTLTIQRTQQEDSAVYLCASSLSGTGVSQHFGDGTRLSIL.